This T cell receptor (beta chain) emerged from a study of T cells expressing NK-cell markers. Overall study context: With respect to HCMV, most of the eight sequenced donors were seropositive, and one was seronegative.

Worth noting for this clonotype: Its specificity is unknown.

Germline CDR1 LGHDT, CDR2 YNNKEL (reference sequence). The CDR3 extends over 15 amino acids. As the method of synthesis, 5'RACE template switching with UMIs yielded TCR beta cDNA. After re-calling the 5' RACE reads, TCRdb lists one entry per CDR3 protein, DNA absent. This sample contains 500,000 to 600,000 distinct CDR3 sequences. Findings and caveats of the study: The dominant NKG2C+ clonotypes represented 1.0-7.0% of CD8+ T cells in six donors. These clonotypes, the leaders elsewhere, also led the CD3+CD56-NKG2C+ fraction in a few donors.

The source material was blood T cells: a sorted CD56 or NKG2C T cell subset, CD4+ or CD8+ T cells, or bulk PBMC T cells (not recorded which). This clonotype was sampled from a man younger than 35 in good health. V usage is TRBV3-1 and J usage is TRBJ2-3; with no DNA, the TCRdb D assignment of TRBD1 cannot be verified. The CDR3 spells CASSQVRDNTDTQYF.